The next 16 T cell receptor beta chains were all read from a single sample in a study of identical twins. TCRdb ran MiXCR on the 5' RACE reads and lists one entry per CDR3 protein. Of about 720,000 distinct CDR3 sequences in the sample, more than 6.5% were seen once. Another study also made use of these data, one on yellow fever vaccine responses in identical twins.

Source material: PBMCs. These receptors were taken from a woman between 18 and 29 years old in good health.

The chain uses TRBV15 and TRBJ2-7; D not resolved. Trimming took off 2 bases at V and 7 bases at J, with 9 bases between the two ends. The CDR3 is 12 residues long. The germline CDR1 and CDR2 sequences are LNHNV and YYDKDF (reference sequence). CDR3 amino acids: CATSRSINEQYF. In nucleotides, the CDR3 is TGTGCCACCAGCAGATCAATAAATGAGCAGTACTTC.

The sample holds a few counts of this clonotype. The rearrangement uses TRBV7-9 and TRBJ2-2; no definite D call. The CDR3 extends over 15 amino acids. V gave up 2 bases and J gave up 4 bases, with 11 bases separating them. Germline V gene sequence: CDR1 SEHNR, CDR2 FQNEAQ (reference sequence). CDR3 DNA: TGTGCCAGCAGCTTAAGTACTGCCGCCACCGGGGAGCTGTTTTTT. Residues: CASSLSTAATGELFF.

This chain connects TRBV5-1 to TRBJ1-1; no firm D call. The CDR3 runs to 13 residues. V was cut by 2 bases and J by 3 bases, with 8 bases left in between. Germline V gene sequence: CDR1 SGHRS, CDR2 YFSETQ. This CDR3 is CASSLDTYTEAFF. CDR3 in DNA: TGCGCCAGCAGCTTAGACACCTACACTGAAGCTTTCTTT. The entire variable domain, with the rest obtained from reference TRBV5-1 and TRBJ1-1, is as follows: KAGVTQTPRYLIKTRGQQVTLSCSPISGHRSVSWYQQTPGQGLQFLFEYFSETQRNKGNFPGRFSGRQFSNSRSEMNVSTLELGDSALYLCASSLDTYTEAFFGQGTRLTVV.

This chain connects TRBV12-3 or TRBV12-4 to TRBJ2-5, with D possibly TRBD2 on 6 matching bases. The length of the CDR3 is 16 residues. Trimming took off 3 bases at V and 4 bases at J, with 18 bases between the two ends. The CDR3 bases are TGTGCCAGCAGTTTCTCCCTACAGGTGGGAGGAGAGACCCAGTACTTC. This translates into CASSFSLQVGGETQYF.

This clonotype was seen only a few times. V and J are TRBV5-1 and TRBJ2-4, with 7 bases fitting TRBD1. CDR1 is SGHRS, CDR2 YFSETQ, per germline. V lost 6 bases to trimming and J lost 8 bases; unmatched junction nucleotides: 14. The length of the CDR3 is 15 residues. Here the CDR3 DNA reads TGCGCCAGCACCGAGACAGGGTTGAGCCTGGACATTCAGTACTTC. Residues: CASTETGLSLDIQYF.

CDR3 protein: CASSFVGKSYEQYF. The DNA for the CDR3 is TGTGCCAGCAGTTTCGTAGGGAAATCCTACGAGCAGTACTTC. The V and J genes are TRBV12-3 or TRBV12-4 and TRBJ2-7; no clear D. V was clipped by 3 bases and J by 1 base, with 10 bases between them. There are 14 residues in the CDR3.

This clonotype was counted a few times. Here the CDR3 DNA reads TGTGCCATCAGAGGGCAAGCGTACGAGCAGTACTTC. Translation gives CAIRGQAYEQYF. The rearrangement joins TRBV10-3 to TRBJ2-7; D is undetermined. Germline CDR1 ENHRY, CDR2 SYGVKD. The CDR3 has 12 amino acids. The ends were cut back, 6 bases at V and 4 bases at J, with 10 bases in the middle.

J is TRBJ2-7 and V is TRBV6-5; TRBD2 matches at 8 bases. V shed 0 bases and J 0 bases; nucleotides not matched to a gene: 4. The germline CDR1 and CDR2 sequences are MNHEY and SVGAGI. The CDR3 consists of 16 residues. CDR3 sequence (DNA): TGTGCCAGCAGTTACTCCGGGGGGGTCGGCTCCTACGAGCAGTACTTC. Amino acids: CASSYSGGVGSYEQYF.

This clonotype was counted between two and nine times. V usage is TRBV27 and J usage is TRBJ2-7; 14 bases agree with TRBD2. In germline, CDR1 is MNHEY, CDR2 SMNVEV (reference sequence). The CDR3 has 15 amino acids. V gave up 5 bases and J gave up 11 bases; unmatched junction bases: 11. The CDR3 spells CASSAPGTSGSREYF. Written as DNA, the CDR3 is TGTGCCAGCAGTGCCCCCGGGACTAGCGGGAGTCGAGAGTACTTC.

The chain has TRBV18 and TRBJ2-7; tentatively, D is TRBD1 (6 bases). Germline V gives CDR1 KGHSH, CDR2 LQKENI. The CDR3 extends over 17 amino acids. Trimming took off 3 bases at V and 5 bases at J, with 23 bases between the two ends. The CDR3 DNA follows: TGTGCCAGCTCACCCAATTCAGGGGTCCTATTCCCTAACGAGCAGTACTTC. As protein: CASSPNSGVLFPNEQYF.

There are a few counts of this clonotype. The rearrangement joins TRBV6-1 to TRBJ2-1; D perhaps matches TRBD2 (6 bases). The CDR3 is 14 amino acids. Germline-derived CDR1 and CDR2 are MNHNS and SASEGT. Trimming removed 6 bases from V and 7 bases from J, with 16 bases in between. The CDR3 sequence: CASSRHPGGNEQFF. CDR3 nucleotides: TGTGCCAGCAGCCGGCACCCCGGGGGAAATGAGCAGTTCTTC.

This clonotype was counted many times. V gene TRBV21-1 combines with J gene TRBJ1-1. TRBV21-1 is marked as a pseudogene. This CDR3 contains 11 residues. The CDR3 protein is CASRWNTEAFF. CDR3 nucleotide sequence: TGTGCCAGCAGATGGAACACTGAAGCTTTCTTT.

This CDR3 is CASSPLLAPWNEQFF. The CDR3 DNA reads TGTGCCAGCAGTCCCCTCCTAGCACCTTGGAATGAGCAGTTCTTC. The rearrangement uses TRBV6-2 or TRBV6-3 and TRBJ2-1, with D perhaps TRBD2 (5 bases). V was trimmed by 5 bases and J by 7 bases, leaving 18 bases between them. The germline CDR1 and CDR2 sequences are MNHEY and SVGEGT. The CDR3 is 15 residues long.

This clonotype was counted a few times. The CDR3 DNA is TGCGCCAGCAGCTTCCCGTCGACGGGCGACGAGCAGTACTTC. This codes for CASSFPSTGDEQYF. This chain joins TRBV5-1 and TRBJ2-7; D not resolved. The CDR3 spans 14 residues. Germline CDR1 and CDR2: SGHRS and YFSETQ. Trimming left V 2 bases short and J 5 bases short, with 14 bases between.

This clonotype came up many times. This chain links TRBV7-2 with TRBJ2-5; 9 bases line up with TRBD2. Germline loops: CDR1 SGHTA, CDR2 FQGNSA. This CDR3 has 15 residues. Trimming removed 5 bases from V and 4 bases from J; junction bases left unmatched: 8. In nucleotides, the CDR3 is TGTGCCAGCAGCAGTAGCGGGGGAGCTCTAGAGACCCAGTACTTC. This codes for CASSSSGGALETQYF.

The chain is built from TRBV5-1 and TRBJ1-6; no clear D gene. Germline CDR1 and CDR2: SGHRS and YFSETQ. The CDR3 consists of 13 residues. Between the trimmed V and J ends, which lost 0 bases and 7 bases, there was a span of 5 bases. CDR3 loop: CASSLDLNSPLHF. CDR3 DNA sequence: TGCGCCAGCAGCTTGGATCTCAATTCACCCCTCCACTTT.